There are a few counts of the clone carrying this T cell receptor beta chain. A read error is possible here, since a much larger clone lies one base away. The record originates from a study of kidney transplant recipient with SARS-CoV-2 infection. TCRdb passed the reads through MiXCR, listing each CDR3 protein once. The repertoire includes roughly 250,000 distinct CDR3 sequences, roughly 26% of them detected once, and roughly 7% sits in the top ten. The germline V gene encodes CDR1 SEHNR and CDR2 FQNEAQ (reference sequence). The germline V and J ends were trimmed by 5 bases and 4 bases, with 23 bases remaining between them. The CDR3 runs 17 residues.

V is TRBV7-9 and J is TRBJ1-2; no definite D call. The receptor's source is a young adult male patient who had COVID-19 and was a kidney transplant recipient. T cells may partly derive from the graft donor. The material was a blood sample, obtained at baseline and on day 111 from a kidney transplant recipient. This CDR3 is CASSARVYHGKTYGYTF. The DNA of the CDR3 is TGTGCCAGCAGCGCAAGGGTATACCATGGAAAGACCTATGGCTACACCTTC.